What follows is one T cell receptor beta chain and its context. Its antigen is unknown. This entry is derived from a study of OX40 agonist ivuxolimab in advanced cancers. Across the whole study: People in dose escalation had one of these cancers: hepatocellular carcinoma, melanoma, renal cell or head and neck cancer. Study results and limitations: Researchers report that CD8+ T cells had, on average, more expanded clones than CD4+.

V dropped 4 bases and J dropped 2 bases, with 12 bases sitting between them. The germline gives CDR1 SGHRS, CDR2 YFSETQ. The CDR3 has 14 residues. TCRdb's table, derived via immunoSEQ multiplex PCR, lists solely in-frame clones and lacks some. The sample shows about 72,000 clones, roughly nine tenths of them seen only once. This chain joins TRBV5-1 and TRBJ1-1; no clear D gene. This sequence originates from an adult with an advanced solid tumor such as melanoma, head and neck, liver or kidney cancer. The sequencing used CD4+ or CD8+ T cells sorted from blood, collected in a trial of the OX40 agonist ivuxolimab. The CDR3, as DNA: TGCGCCAGCAGCGCCGGGCCATTTAACACTGAAGCTTTCTTT. Translated: CASSAGPFNTEAFF.